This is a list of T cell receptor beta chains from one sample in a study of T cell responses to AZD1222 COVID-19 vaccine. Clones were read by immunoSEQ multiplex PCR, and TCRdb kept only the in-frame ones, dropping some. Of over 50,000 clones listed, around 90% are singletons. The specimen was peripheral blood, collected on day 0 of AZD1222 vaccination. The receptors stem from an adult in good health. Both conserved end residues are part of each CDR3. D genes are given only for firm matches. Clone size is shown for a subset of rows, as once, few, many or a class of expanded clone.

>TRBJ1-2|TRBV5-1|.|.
CASSLDLEGYGYTF
TGCGCCAGCAGCTTAGACCTTGAGGGGTATGGCTACACCTTC
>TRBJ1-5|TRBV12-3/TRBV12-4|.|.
CASSPGHQPQHF
TGTGCCAGCAGTCCGGGCCATCAGCCCCAGCATTTT
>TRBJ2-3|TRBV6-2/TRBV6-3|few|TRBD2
CASSYAGEMTDTQYF
TGTGCCAGCAGTTATGCGGGAGAAATGACAGATACGCAGTATTTT
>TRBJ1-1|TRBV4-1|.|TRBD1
CASSQGTGEHTEAFF
TGCGCCAGCAGCCAAGGTACAGGGGAGCACACTGAAGCTTTCTTT
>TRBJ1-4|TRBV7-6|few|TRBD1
CASSLLTGRESGGKLFF
TGTGCCAGCAGCTTACTGACAGGGAGGGAGTCAGGCGGAAAACTGTTTTTT
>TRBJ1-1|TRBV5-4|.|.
CASSRTAQNTEAFF
TGTGCCAGCAGCCGGACGGCCCAGAACACTGAAGCTTTCTTT
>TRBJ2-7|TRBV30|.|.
CAWSADTEQYF
TGTGCCTGGAGTGCCGATACCGAGCAGTACTTC
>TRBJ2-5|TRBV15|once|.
CATSIQLGRETQYF
TGTGCCACCAGCATCCAACTGGGGCGGGAGACCCAGTACTTC
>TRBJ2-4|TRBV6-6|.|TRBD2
CASNSGGKNIQYF
TGTGCCAGCAATTCGGGAGGGAAAAACATTCAGTACTTC
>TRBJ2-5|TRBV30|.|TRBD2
CAWRPTGTSGDQETQYF
TGTGCCTGGAGACCGACCGGGACTAGCGGAGACCAAGAGACCCAGTACTTC
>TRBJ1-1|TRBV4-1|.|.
CASSQVGNTEAFF
TGCGCCAGCAGCCAAGTGGGGAACACTGAAGCTTTCTTT
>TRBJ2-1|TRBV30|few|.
CAWAAGRTLHEQFF
TGTGCCTGGGCTGCCGGGCGGACCCTCCATGAGCAGTTCTTC
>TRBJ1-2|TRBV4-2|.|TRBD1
CASSHTLGQGTWGYTF
TGTGCCAGCAGCCACACGCTGGGACAGGGAACTTGGGGCTACACCTTC
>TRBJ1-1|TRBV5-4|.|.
CASSRSTGLNTEAFF
TGTGCCAGCAGCCGATCGACGGGACTGAACACTGAAGCTTTCTTT
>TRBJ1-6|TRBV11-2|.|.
CASSLDVNSPLHF
TGTGCCAGCAGCTTAGATGTGAATTCACCCCTCCACTTT
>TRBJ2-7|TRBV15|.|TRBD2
CATSRETSGTYEQYF
TGTGCCACCAGCAGAGAGACTAGCGGGACTTACGAGCAGTACTTC
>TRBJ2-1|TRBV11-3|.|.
CASSDRGGAFRFNEQFF
TGTGCCAGCAGCGATAGAGGGGGGGCATTTCGGTTTAATGAGCAGTTCTTC
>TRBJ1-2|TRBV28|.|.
CASSLVGPGGGGYGYTF
TGTGCCAGCAGTTTGGTCGGGCCCGGAGGAGGCGGGTATGGCTACACCTTC
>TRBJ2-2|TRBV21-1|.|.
CASIHILRDRGANTGELFF
TGTGCCAGCATCCACATCCTCCGGGACAGGGGGGCGAACACCGGGGAGCTGTTTTTT
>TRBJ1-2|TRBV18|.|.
CASSPAGANYGYTF
TGTGCCAGCTCACCAGCCGGTGCTAACTATGGCTACACCTTC
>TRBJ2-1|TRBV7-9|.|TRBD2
CASTLSGTSGSNEQFF
TGTGCCAGCACCCTATCCGGGACTAGCGGGAGCAATGAGCAGTTCTTC
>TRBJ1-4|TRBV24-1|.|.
CATSVGEKLFF
TGTGCCACCAGTGTGGGGGAAAAACTGTTTTTT
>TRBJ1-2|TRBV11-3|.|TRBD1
CASSVDRDYGYTF
TGTGCCAGCAGCGTGGACAGGGACTATGGCTACACCTTC
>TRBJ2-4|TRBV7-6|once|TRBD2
CASSLAPTSPGNIQYF
TGTGCCAGCAGCTTAGCGCCGACTAGCCCCGGAAACATTCAGTACTTC
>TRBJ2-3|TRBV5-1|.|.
CASSLEAGSDTQYF
TGCGCCAGCAGCTTGGAGGCGGGGTCAGATACGCAGTATTTT
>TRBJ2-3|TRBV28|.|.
CASSLYRPGVGDTQYF
TGTGCCAGCAGTTTATATCGGCCAGGGGTTGGAGATACGCAGTATTTT
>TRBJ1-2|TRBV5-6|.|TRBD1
CASSPQGFYGYTF
TGTGCCAGCAGCCCACAGGGGTTCTATGGCTACACCTTC
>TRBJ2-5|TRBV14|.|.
CASSRLQGGEETQYF
TGTGCCAGCAGCCGTCTACAGGGGGGGGAAGAGACCCAGTACTTC
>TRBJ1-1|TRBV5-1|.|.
CASSLIDLNTEAFF
TGCGCCAGCAGCTTGATCGACCTGAACACTGAAGCTTTCTTT
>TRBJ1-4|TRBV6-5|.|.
CASTARGGAGEKLFF
TGTGCCAGCACCGCAAGGGGGGGGGCAGGGGAAAAACTGTTTTTT
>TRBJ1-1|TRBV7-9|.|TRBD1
CASSLDQGVGTEAFF
TGTGCCAGCAGCTTAGATCAGGGGGTGGGCACTGAAGCTTTCTTT
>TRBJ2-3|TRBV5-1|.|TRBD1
CASSLSTGGTSDTQYF
TGCGCCAGCAGCTTAAGTACAGGGGGCACTTCAGATACGCAGTATTTT
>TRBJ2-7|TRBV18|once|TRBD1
CASSPGTGVYEQYF
TGTGCCAGCTCACCAGGGACAGGCGTCTACGAGCAGTACTTC
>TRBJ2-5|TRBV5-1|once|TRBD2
CASERERGVETQYF
TGCGCCAGCGAGAGGGAGCGGGGAGTAGAGACCCAGTACTTC
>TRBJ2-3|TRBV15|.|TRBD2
CATTLSPGLAGGSDTQYF
TGTGCCACCACCCTTTCCCCCGGACTAGCGGGAGGGTCAGATACGCAGTATTTT